The clone carrying this TCR beta chain was counted between two and nine times. The record originates from a study of cytomegalovirus exposure and HLA in healthy donors. Deletions cut 5 bases from V and 7 bases from J, with 14 bases between. The CDR3 contains 14 residues. Germline V CDR1 and CDR2: SGHTA, FQGTGA. PCR primers comprised 60 Vbeta and 13 Jbeta primers. Profiled with immunoSEQ multiplex PCR; TCRdb holds only in-frame clones, not every one. The sample contains 150,000 to 200,000 clones, roughly a tenth of which appear only once. Sequenced sample: PBMCs. The sequence was collected from a woman aged 30 to 39 in good health and CMV-seropositive. The chain employs TRBV7-3 and TRBJ2-2; D gene unclear. The CDR3 reads CASSALDSGGELFF. The CDR3 DNA sequence: TGTGCCAGCAGCGCTCTCGACTCGGGCGGGGAGCTGTTTTTT.